These 14 T cell receptor beta chains were all obtained from the same sample, sequenced in a study of blood T cell repertoires in COVID-19. Profiling relied on immunoSEQ multiplex PCR, and the TCRdb table lists in-frame clones only, not all of them. Of about 110,000 clones listed, about two thirds are singletons. The source material was peripheral blood. Receptors originate from a woman in her forties with acute or convalescent COVID-19.

The chain is built from TRBV6-5 and TRBJ1-2; no reliable D call. The germline gives CDR1 MNHEY, CDR2 SVGAGI. This CDR3 contains 15 residues. V was shortened by 5 bases and J by 3 bases, with 16 bases between the two germline ends. CDR3 amino acids: CASSPDSFLDYGYTF. DNA for the CDR3: TGTGCCAGCAGTCCTGACTCATTTTTGGACTATGGCTACACCTTC.

This clone was recorded a few times. The chain carries TRBV29-1 and TRBJ2-6, with 7 bases identical to TRBD1. V was pared by 4 bases and J by 0 bases, with 6 bases of the junction left unmatched. Per the germline V gene, CDR1 is SQVTM and CDR2 is ANQGSEA. The CDR3 has 16 residues. CDR3 DNA: TGCAGCGTTGTCGGGGACAGCAGCTCTGGGGCCAACGTCCTGACTTTC. Protein sequence: CSVVGDSSSGANVLTF.

The chain is built from TRBV14 and TRBJ2-7; weak D call: TRBD1 (6 bases). V lost 1 base and J lost 2, with 9 bases in between. CDR3 length: 14 amino acids. CDR1 is SGHDN and CDR2 is FVKESK in the germline V gene. The CDR3 bases are TGTGCCAGCAGCCAAGCTACAGGGACCTACGAGCAGTACTTC. Translated, it gives CASSQATGTYEQYF.

This rearrangement joins TRBV14 to TRBJ1-1, with D perhaps matching TRBD1 (6 bases). V was clipped by 8 bases and J by 5 bases, with 21 bases between them. Germline assignment: CDR1 SGHDN and CDR2 FVKESK. CDR3 size: 15 residues. DNA for the CDR3: TGTGCCAGCGCTAAGGGCGGGGGGCGAAAGACTGAAGCTTTCTTT. This gives the protein CASAKGGGRKTEAFF.

This clone came up once. The rearrangement joins TRBV5-1 to TRBJ1-6, with TRBD1 matching 7 bases. With V trimmed by 0 bases and J by 7 bases, 4 bases remained unmatched. CDR1 is SGHRS, CDR2 YFSETQ, per germline. This CDR3 is 15 amino acids long. The CDR3 DNA reads TGCGCCAGCAGCTTGGTAGGGGGCGAAAATTCACCCCTCCACTTT. Its translation is CASSLVGGENSPLHF.

The genes are TRBV14 and TRBJ2-3; TRBD2 agrees at 7 bases. J lost 2 bases, V lost 6 bases, and 14 bases had no gene match. CDR3 length: 17 amino acids. Germline V gives CDR1 SGHDN, CDR2 FVKESK. CDR3 DNA sequence: TGTGCCAGCAGTTCGGACGGGGTGGCGGGAGACACAGATACGCAGTATTTT. The encoded protein is CASSSDGVAGDTDTQYF.

The chain couples TRBV6-5 to TRBJ2-2; the D gene is possibly TRBD1 (6 bases). CDR3 length: 15 residues. Germline-derived CDR1 and CDR2 are MNHEY and SVGAGI. Trimming took off 7 bases at V and 5 bases at J, with 17 bases between the two ends. CDR3 DNA: TGTGCCAGCAACGCCGTAAGGACAGTGACCGGGGAGCTGTTTTTT. Protein sequence: CASNAVRTVTGELFF.

J is TRBJ2-7 and V is TRBV7-9; 9 bases align to TRBD1. Germline V gene sequence: CDR1 SEHNR, CDR2 FQNEAQ (reference sequence). Trimming removed 3 bases from V and 2 bases from J; junction bases left unmatched: 2. This CDR3 contains 14 residues. CDR3 loop: CASSLTGGTYEQYF. In DNA form, the CDR3 reads TGTGCCAGCAGCTTGACAGGGGGAACCTACGAGCAGTACTTC. Using reference TRBV7-9 and TRBJ2-7 for the parts outside the CDR3, the full variable domain is DTGVSQNPRHKITKRGQNVTFRCDPISEHNRLYWYRQTLGQGPEFLTYFQNEAQLEKSRLLSDRFSAERPKGSFSTLEIQRTEQGDSAMYLCASSLTGGTYEQYFGPGTRLTVT.

V usage is TRBV6-5 and J usage is TRBJ1-1; 9 bases align to TRBD1. This CDR3 comprises 14 residues. Germline values: CDR1 MNHEY, CDR2 SVGAGI. V gave up 8 bases and J gave up 3 bases; unmatched junction bases: 7. CDR3 sequence reads: CASRKDRGDTEAFF. In DNA, the CDR3 is TGTGCCAGCCGCAAAGACAGGGGGGACACTGAAGCTTTCTTT.

This sequence joins TRBV6-2 or TRBV6-3 and TRBJ2-7; the D gene is possibly TRBD2 (5 bases). Trimming shortened V by 2 bases and J by 7 bases, and 18 bases separated the two germline ends. CDR3 size: 15 residues. The germline V gene has CDR1 MNHEY and CDR2 SVGEGT. This chain's CDR3 is CASSYHLDSLGEQYF. The CDR3 DNA reads as TGTGCCAGCAGTTACCACTTGGACTCGCTGGGTGAGCAGTACTTC.

The count of this clone is one. The V and J genes are TRBV29-1 and TRBJ2-2, with unresolved D. V lost 7 bases and J lost 3, with 6 bases in between. The CDR3 has 11 residues. The germline V gene has CDR1 SQVTM and CDR2 ANQGSEA. CDR3 protein: CSAAHTGELFF. CDR3 coding DNA: TGCAGCGCCGCGCACACCGGGGAGCTGTTTTTT.

The V and J genes are TRBV28 and TRBJ1-6, with D unclear. The V end was cut by 8 bases, the J end by 4 bases, with 21 bases between. The CDR3 spans 17 residues. Germline V gene data show CDR1 as MDHEN and CDR2 as SYDVKM. This CDR3 reads CASLTLHSSIYNSPLHF. CDR3 DNA sequence: TGTGCCAGCCTAACCCTCCACAGTTCCATTTATAATTCACCCCTCCACTTT.

This clone is medium-sized by share. The genes are TRBV27 and TRBJ1-2, with D possibly matching TRBD1 (5 bases). Germline CDR1 is MNHEY and CDR2 is SMNVEV (reference sequence). The CDR3 has 15 amino acids. V dropped 3 bases and J dropped 5 bases, with 16 bases sitting between them. CDR3 loop: CASSLDPSGQYGYTF. In DNA, the CDR3 is TGTGCCAGCAGTTTGGATCCTTCAGGGCAATATGGCTACACCTTC.

V and J are TRBV6-5 and TRBJ1-5, with 9 positions matching TRBD1. Germline loops: CDR1 MNHEY, CDR2 SVGAGI. The CDR3 covers 14 residues. V lost 8 bases, J lost 6 bases, and 8 bases stayed unmatched. CDR3 loop: CASGGQGSGQPQHF. The CDR3 region has the DNA TGTGCCAGCGGGGGACAGGGCTCAGGTCAGCCCCAGCATTTT.